Each of the 14 T cell receptor beta chains below was sequenced from the same sample in a study of shared clonotypes between healthy human individuals. Positive CCR7 selection of CD45RO-negative cells yielded the naive CD8 cells, and terminally differentiated effector memory CD45RA+ cells were excluded. The data were produced by immunoSEQ multiplex PCR, yet TCRdb's version contains in-frame clones alone and is incomplete. This table has around 2,000,000 clones, approximately 95% appearing once. Sequences were obtained from naive CD8+ T cells sorted from blood. The source of these receptors is a man in his late teens or twenties in good health.

This chain connects TRBV13 to TRBJ2-5; the D gene could be TRBD1 or TRBD2 (5 bases each). The CDR3 sequence is 13 residues long. CDR1 is PRHDT and CDR2 is FYEKMQ in the germline V gene (reference sequence). Trimming took 4 bases from V and 9 from J, leaving 15 bases between them. Written as DNA, the CDR3 is TGTGCCAGCAGCTCCGACAGTGAGGAGGCCCAGTACTTC. It translates to CASSSDSEEAQYF.

The table lists this clone with a count of one. This sequence joins TRBV5-1 and TRBJ2-5; 7 bases line up with TRBD1. V lost 1 base and J lost 0; bases outside the gene matches: 3. This CDR3 has 15 residues. The V gene's germline CDR1 is SGHRS and CDR2 YFSETQ. CDR3 region: CASSLYTGDQETQYF. The DNA for the CDR3 is TGCGCCAGCAGCTTGTACACAGGGGACCAAGAGACCCAGTACTTC.

J is TRBJ2-5 and V is TRBV5-1, with TRBD1 matching over 7 bases. V lost 3 bases, J lost 5 bases, and 4 bases stayed unmatched. From germline, CDR1 is SGHRS and CDR2 YFSETQ. The CDR3 loop spans 13 amino acids. The CDR3 DNA follows: TGCGCCAGCAGCTACAGGGGCGGCGAGACCCAGTACTTC. Encoded protein: CASSYRGGETQYF.

J is TRBJ2-1 and V is TRBV15; 10 nucleotides match TRBD1. The CDR3 extends over 16 amino acids. The V gene end was trimmed by 5 bases and the J gene end by 0 bases; junction bases not matched to a gene: 4. Germline V gives CDR1 LNHNV, CDR2 YYDKDF (reference sequence). CDR3 loop: CATSARTGGSYNEQFF. The CDR3 bases are TGTGCCACCAGCGCACGGACAGGGGGCTCCTACAATGAGCAGTTCTTC. Together with reference TRBV15 and TRBJ2-1, the CDR3 gives the full variable domain: DAMVIQNPRYQVTQFGKPVTLSCSQTLNHNVMYWYQQKSSQAPKLLFHYYDKDFNNEADTPDNFQSRRPNTSFCFLDIRSPGLGDTAMYLCATSARTGGSYNEQFFGPGTRLTVL.

The chain employs TRBV29-1 and TRBJ2-5; D is perhaps TRBD2 (5 bases). Germline V gene lookup returns CDR1 SQVTM and CDR2 ANQGSEA. The CDR3 spans 14 residues. V was pared by 0 bases and J by 2 bases, with 10 bases between. This chain's CDR3 is CSVEDLGAQETQYF. DNA for the CDR3: TGCAGCGTTGAAGATCTGGGAGCGCAAGAGACCCAGTACTTC. Supplemented by reference TRBV29-1 and TRBJ2-5, the full variable domain reads SAVISQKPSRDICQRGTSLTIQCQVDSQVTMMFWYRQQPGQSLTLIATANQGSEATYESGFVIDKFPISRPNLTFSTLTVSNMSPEDSSIYLCSVEDLGAQETQYFGPGTRLLVL.

This rearrangement joins TRBV18 to TRBJ2-7; 9 positions agree with TRBD1. CDR1 KGHSH and CDR2 LQKENI come from the germline V gene. With 4 bases clipped from V and 3 bases from J, the junction kept 7 bases outside the gene matches. The CDR3 is 15 residues long. CDR3 sequence reads: CASSLETGGLYEQYF. CDR3 DNA: TGTGCCAGCTCACTCGAAACAGGGGGCCTCTACGAGCAGTACTTC.

The rearrangement uses TRBV9 and TRBJ2-1; 8 nucleotides match TRBD2. With V trimmed by 4 bases and J by 9 bases, 12 bases remained unmatched. This CDR3 contains 15 residues. The germline V gene has CDR1 SGDLS and CDR2 YYNGEE. The CDR3 protein is CASSSPREGAAEQFF. Written as DNA, the CDR3 is TGTGCCAGCAGCTCACCCCGGGAGGGAGCGGCTGAGCAGTTCTTC. Filled out from reference TRBV9 and TRBJ2-1, the complete variable domain reads DSGVTQTPKHLITATGQRVTLRCSPRSGDLSVYWYQQSLDQGLQFLIQYYNGEERAKGNILERFSAQQFPDLHSELNLSSLELGDSALYFCASSSPREGAAEQFFGPGTRLTVL.

In this sample, this clone turned up once. CDR3 sequence reads: CASSQQGLETQYF. Here the CDR3 DNA reads TGTGCCAGCAGCCAACAGGGGCTGGAGACCCAGTACTTC. This chain links TRBV28 with TRBJ2-5; 7 bases are a match to TRBD1. There are 13 residues in the CDR3. The germline gives CDR1 MDHEN, CDR2 SYDVKM. Losses at the gene ends were 6 bases for V and 5 bases for J; bases not matched to a gene: 6.

This clone was counted a single time. The rearrangement links TRBV5-1 to TRBJ2-7; the D is unclear. Trimming removed 0 bases at V and 2 bases at J, with 9 bases between. CDR3 length: 14 residues. Germline values: CDR1 SGHRS, CDR2 YFSETQ. CDR3 protein: CASSLDSRTYEQYF. As DNA, the CDR3 is TGCGCCAGCAGCTTGGACAGCCGGACCTACGAGCAGTACTTC.

V and J are TRBV6-1 and TRBJ2-5; TRBD2 might be the D (5 bases). The germline V and J ends were trimmed by 6 bases and 3 bases, with 11 bases remaining between them. CDR1 and CDR2 (germline): MNHNS, SASEGT. There are 13 residues in the CDR3. The CDR3 loop reads CASRPGTKETQYF. In DNA form, the CDR3 reads TGTGCCAGCAGACCGGGAACGAAAGAGACCCAGTACTTC.

This chain links TRBV30 with TRBJ2-1, with 9 bases that match TRBD1. The V gene's germline CDR1 is GTSNPN and CDR2 SVGIG (reference sequence). The length of the CDR3 is 14 residues. The junction had 5 bases not matched to a gene; V was cut back by 2 bases and J by 6 bases. Here the CDR3 DNA reads TGTGCCTGGAGTTCGGGACAGGGCATCAATGAGCAGTTCTTC. The encoded protein is CAWSSGQGINEQFF.

A single count supports this clone. The chain carries TRBV9 and TRBJ2-1, with a possible D match to TRBD1 (6 bases). Germline V gene data show CDR1 as SGDLS and CDR2 as YYNGEE. This CDR3 region has 14 residues. V was clipped by 3 bases and J by 8 bases, with 15 bases between them. CDR3 protein: CASSAPDSLYEQFF. The DNA of the CDR3 is TGTGCCAGCAGCGCCCCGGACAGCTTGTATGAGCAGTTCTTC.

This chain links TRBV10-2 with TRBJ2-2; perhaps TRBD1 as D (5 bases). There are 17 residues in the CDR3. CDR1 WSHSY and CDR2 SAAADI come from the germline V gene. The V end lost 4 bases, the J end lost 0 bases, and 15 bases lay between the germline ends. CDR3 loop: CASSGVMGQPNTGELFF. The CDR3 DNA follows: TGCGCCAGCAGTGGGGTCATGGGGCAGCCGAACACCGGGGAGCTGTTTTTT.

This chain joins TRBV27 and TRBJ2-7; D unclear. The length of the CDR3 is 13 residues. Trimming left V 7 bases short and J 0 bases short, with 10 bases between. Per germline, CDR1 MNHEY and CDR2 SMNVEV (reference sequence). Here the CDR3 DNA reads TGTGCCAGCATCCCGACGGACTCCTACGAGCAGTACTTC. The encoded protein is CASIPTDSYEQYF.